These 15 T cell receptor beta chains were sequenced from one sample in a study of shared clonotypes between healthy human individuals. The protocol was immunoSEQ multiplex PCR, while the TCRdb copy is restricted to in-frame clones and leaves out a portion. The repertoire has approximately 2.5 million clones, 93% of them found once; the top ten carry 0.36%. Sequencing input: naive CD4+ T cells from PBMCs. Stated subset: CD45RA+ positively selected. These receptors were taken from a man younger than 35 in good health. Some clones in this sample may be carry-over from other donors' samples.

The CDR3 DNA reads as TGTGCCAGCACTCGGGACAACCCTGGGGATGAAAAACTGTTTTTT. Protein: CASTRDNPGDEKLFF. This chain connects TRBV2 to TRBJ1-4, with a possible D match to TRBD1 (6 bases). This CDR3 has 15 residues. Trimming stripped 7 bases from V and 6 bases from J, with 18 bases between. Germline V gene data show CDR1 as SNHLY and CDR2 as FYNNEI.

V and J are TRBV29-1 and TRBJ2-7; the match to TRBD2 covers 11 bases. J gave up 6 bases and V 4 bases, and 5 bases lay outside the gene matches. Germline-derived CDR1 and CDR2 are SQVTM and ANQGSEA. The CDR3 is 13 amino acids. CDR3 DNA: TGCAGCGTTGTACTAGCGGGAGTTTTCGAGCAGTACTTC. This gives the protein CSVVLAGVFEQYF.

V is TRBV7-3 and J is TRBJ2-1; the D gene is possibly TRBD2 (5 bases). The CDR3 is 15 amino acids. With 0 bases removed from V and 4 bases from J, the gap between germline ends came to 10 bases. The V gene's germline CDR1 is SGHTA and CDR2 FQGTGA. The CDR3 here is CASSLTGLIYNEQFF. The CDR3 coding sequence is TGTGCCAGCAGCTTAACTGGACTGATTTACAATGAGCAGTTCTTC. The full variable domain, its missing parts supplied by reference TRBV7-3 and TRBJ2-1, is GAGVSQTPSNKVTEKGKYVELRCDPISGHTALYWYRQSLGQGPEFLIYFQGTGAADDSGLPNDRFFAVRPEGSVSTLKIQRTERGDSAVYLCASSLTGLIYNEQFFGPGTRLTVL.

CDR3 sequence reads: CASTPGASGSPYEQYF. The CDR3, as DNA: TGTGCCAGTACTCCCGGGGCTAGCGGGAGTCCCTACGAGCAGTACTTC. The chain joins TRBV19 to TRBJ2-7; 10 nucleotides line up with TRBD2. The ends lost 7 bases at V and 2 bases at J; junction bases unmatched: 11. Germline V lookup: CDR1 LNHDA, CDR2 SQIVND (reference sequence). CDR3 length: 16 residues.

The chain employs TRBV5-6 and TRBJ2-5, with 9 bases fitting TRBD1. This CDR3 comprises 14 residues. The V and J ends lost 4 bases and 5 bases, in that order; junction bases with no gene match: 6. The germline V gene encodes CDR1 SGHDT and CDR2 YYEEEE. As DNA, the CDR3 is TGTGCCAGCAGCAGGGGGACAGGGTTGGAGACCCAGTACTTC. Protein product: CASSRGTGLETQYF.

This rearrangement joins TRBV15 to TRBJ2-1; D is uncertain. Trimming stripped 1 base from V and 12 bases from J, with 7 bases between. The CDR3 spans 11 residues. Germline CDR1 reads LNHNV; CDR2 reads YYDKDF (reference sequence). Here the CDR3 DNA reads TGTGCCACCAGCAGAGGGTTTGGGCAGTTCTTC. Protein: CATSRGFGQFF. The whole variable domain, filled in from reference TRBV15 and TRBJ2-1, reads DAMVIQNPRYQVTQFGKPVTLSCSQTLNHNVMYWYQQKSSQAPKLLFHYYDKDFNNEADTPDNFQSRRPNTSFCFLDIRSPGLGDTAMYLCATSRGFGQFFGPGTRLTVL.

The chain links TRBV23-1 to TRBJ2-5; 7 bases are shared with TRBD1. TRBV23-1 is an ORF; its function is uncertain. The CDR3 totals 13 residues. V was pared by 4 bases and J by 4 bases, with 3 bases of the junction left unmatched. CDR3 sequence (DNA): TGCGCCAGCAGTCGCCGGGACAGAGAGACCCAGTACTTC. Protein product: CASSRRDRETQYF.

CDR3 sequence reads: CASSLGLDRITNEQFF. The CDR3 DNA reads TGCGCCAGCAGCTTGGGGCTGGACAGAATTACAAATGAGCAGTTCTTC. V usage is TRBV5-1 and J usage is TRBJ2-1, with a tentative D call TRBD1 (6 bases). Germline V lookup: CDR1 SGHRS, CDR2 YFSETQ. The V gene lost 0 bases and the J gene lost 7 bases, with 17 bases spanning the gap. The CDR3 consists of 16 residues.

CDR3 loop: CASSPQTGTYEQYF. For the CDR3, the DNA is TGTGCCAGCAGCCCGCAGACAGGGACCTACGAGCAGTACTTC. J is TRBJ2-7 and V is TRBV5-4, with 7 nucleotides matching TRBD1. Per the germline V gene, CDR1 is SGHNT and CDR2 is YYREEE (reference sequence). V lost 4 bases, J lost 2 bases, and 6 bases stayed unmatched. The CDR3 is 14 residues long.

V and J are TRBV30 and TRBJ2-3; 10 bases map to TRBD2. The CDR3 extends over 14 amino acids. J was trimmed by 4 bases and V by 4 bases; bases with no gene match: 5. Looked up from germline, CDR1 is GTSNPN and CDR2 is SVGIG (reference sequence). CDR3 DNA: TGTGCCTGGACTAGCGGGAGTATTGCAGATACGCAGTATTTT. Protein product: CAWTSGSIADTQYF.

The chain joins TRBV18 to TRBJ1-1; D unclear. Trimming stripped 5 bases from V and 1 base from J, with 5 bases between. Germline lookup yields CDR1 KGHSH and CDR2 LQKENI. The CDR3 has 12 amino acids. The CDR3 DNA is TGTGCCAGCTCAGACCAGAACACTGAAGCTTTCTTT. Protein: CASSDQNTEAFF.

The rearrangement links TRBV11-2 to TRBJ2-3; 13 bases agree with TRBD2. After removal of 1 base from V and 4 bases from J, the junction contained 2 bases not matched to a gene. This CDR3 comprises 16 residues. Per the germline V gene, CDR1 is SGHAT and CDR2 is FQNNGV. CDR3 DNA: TGTGCCAGCAGCTTAGGACTAGCGGGAGGTCCAGATACGCAGTATTTT. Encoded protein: CASSLGLAGGPDTQYF.

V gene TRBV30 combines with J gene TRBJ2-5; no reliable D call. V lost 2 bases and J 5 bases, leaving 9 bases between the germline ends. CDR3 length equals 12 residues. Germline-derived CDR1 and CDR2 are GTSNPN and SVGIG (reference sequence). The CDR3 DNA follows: TGTGCCTGGAGTTTAACCTCGGAGACCCAGTACTTC. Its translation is CAWSLTSETQYF.

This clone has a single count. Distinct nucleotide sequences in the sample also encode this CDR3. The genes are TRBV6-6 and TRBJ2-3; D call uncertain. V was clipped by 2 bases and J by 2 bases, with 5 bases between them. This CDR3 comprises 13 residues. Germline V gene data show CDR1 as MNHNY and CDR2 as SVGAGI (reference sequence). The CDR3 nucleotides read TGTGCCAGCAGTTACAGTGCCACAGATACGCAGTATTTT. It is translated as CASSYSATDTQYF.

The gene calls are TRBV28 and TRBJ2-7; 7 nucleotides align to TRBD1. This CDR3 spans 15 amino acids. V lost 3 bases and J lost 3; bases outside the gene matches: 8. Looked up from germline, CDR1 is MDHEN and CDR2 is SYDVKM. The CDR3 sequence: CASSFPGQTDYEQYF. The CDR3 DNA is TGTGCCAGCAGTTTCCCGGGACAGACGGACTACGAGCAGTACTTC. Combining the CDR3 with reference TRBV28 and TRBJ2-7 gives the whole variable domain DVKVTQSSRYLVKRTGEKVFLECVQDMDHENMFWYRQDPGLGLRLIYFSYDVKMKEKGDIPEGYSVSREKKERFSLILESASTNQTSMYLCASSFPGQTDYEQYFGPGTRLTVT.